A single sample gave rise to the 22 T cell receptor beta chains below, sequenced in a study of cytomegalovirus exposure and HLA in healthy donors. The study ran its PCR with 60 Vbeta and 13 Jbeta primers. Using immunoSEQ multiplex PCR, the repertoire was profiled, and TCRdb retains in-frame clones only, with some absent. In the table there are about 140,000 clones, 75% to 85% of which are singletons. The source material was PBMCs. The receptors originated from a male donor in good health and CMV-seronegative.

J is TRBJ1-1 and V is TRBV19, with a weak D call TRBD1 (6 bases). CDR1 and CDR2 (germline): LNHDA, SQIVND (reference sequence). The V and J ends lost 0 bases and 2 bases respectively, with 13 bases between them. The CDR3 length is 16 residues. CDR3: CASSIEGGRTNTEAFF. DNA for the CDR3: TGTGCCAGTAGTATAGAGGGGGGGCGAACAAACACTGAAGCTTTCTTT. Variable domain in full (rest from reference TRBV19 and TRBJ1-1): DGGITQSPKYLFRKEGQNVTLSCEQNLNHDAMYWYRQDPGQGLRLIYYSQIVNDFQKGDIAEGYSVSREKKESFPLTVTSAQKNPTAFYLCASSIEGGRTNTEAFFGQGTRLTVV.

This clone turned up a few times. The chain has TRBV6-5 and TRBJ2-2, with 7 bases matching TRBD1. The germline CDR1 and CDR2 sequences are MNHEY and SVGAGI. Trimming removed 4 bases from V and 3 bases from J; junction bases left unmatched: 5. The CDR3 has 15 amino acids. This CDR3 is CASSSRGLYTGELFF. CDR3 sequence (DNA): TGTGCCAGCAGTTCCAGGGGGTTGTACACCGGGGAGCTGTTTTTT.

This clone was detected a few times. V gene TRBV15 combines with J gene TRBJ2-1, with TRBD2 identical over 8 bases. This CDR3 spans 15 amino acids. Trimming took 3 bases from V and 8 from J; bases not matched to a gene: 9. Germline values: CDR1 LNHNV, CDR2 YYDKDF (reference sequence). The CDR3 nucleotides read TGTGCCACCAGCAGTATAATCGGGGGGGCCGATGAGCAGTTCTTC. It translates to CATSSIIGGADEQFF. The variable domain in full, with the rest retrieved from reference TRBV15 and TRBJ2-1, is DAMVIQNPRYQVTQFGKPVTLSCSQTLNHNVMYWYQQKSSQAPKLLFHYYDKDFNNEADTPDNFQSRRPNTSFCFLDIRSPGLGDTAMYLCATSSIIGGADEQFFGPGTRLTVL.

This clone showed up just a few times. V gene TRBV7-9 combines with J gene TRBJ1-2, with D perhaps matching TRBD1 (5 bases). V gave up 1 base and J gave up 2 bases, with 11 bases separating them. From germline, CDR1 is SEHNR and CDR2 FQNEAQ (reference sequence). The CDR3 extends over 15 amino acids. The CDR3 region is CASSLVVGPNYGYTF. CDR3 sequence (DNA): TGTGCCAGCAGCTTAGTGGTGGGGCCAAACTATGGCTACACCTTC.

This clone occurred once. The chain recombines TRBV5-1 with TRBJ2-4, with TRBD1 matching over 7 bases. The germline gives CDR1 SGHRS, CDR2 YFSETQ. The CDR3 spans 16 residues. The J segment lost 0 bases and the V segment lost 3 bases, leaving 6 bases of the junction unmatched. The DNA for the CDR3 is TGCGCCAGCAGCTCGGACAGGAGCCGAGCCAAAAACATTCAGTACTTC. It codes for CASSSDRSRAKNIQYF.

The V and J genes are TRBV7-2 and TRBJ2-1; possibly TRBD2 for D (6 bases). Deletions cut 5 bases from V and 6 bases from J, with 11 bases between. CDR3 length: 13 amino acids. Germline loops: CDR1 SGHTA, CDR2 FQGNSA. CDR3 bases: TGTGCCAGCAGCGCGGGACTCTTCAATGAGCAGTTCTTC. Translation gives CASSAGLFNEQFF.

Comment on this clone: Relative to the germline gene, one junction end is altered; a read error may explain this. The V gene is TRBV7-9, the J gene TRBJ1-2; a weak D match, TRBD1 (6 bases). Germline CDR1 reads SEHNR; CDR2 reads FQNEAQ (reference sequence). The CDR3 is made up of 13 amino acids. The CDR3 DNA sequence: TGTGCCAGCAGCAACCGGGACAACTCTGGCTACACCTTC. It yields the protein CASSNRDNSGYTF.

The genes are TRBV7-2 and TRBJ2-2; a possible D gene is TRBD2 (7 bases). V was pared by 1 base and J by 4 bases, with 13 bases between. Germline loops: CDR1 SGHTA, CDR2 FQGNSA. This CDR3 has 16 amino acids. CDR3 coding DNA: TGTGCCAGCAGCTTAGTAGGGGGGGGAATCACCGGGGAGCTGTTTTTT. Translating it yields CASSLVGGGITGELFF.

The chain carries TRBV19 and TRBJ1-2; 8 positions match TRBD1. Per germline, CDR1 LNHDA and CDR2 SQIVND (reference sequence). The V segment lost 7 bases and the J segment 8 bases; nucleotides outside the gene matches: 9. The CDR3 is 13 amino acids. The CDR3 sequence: CASNSRGRHGYTF. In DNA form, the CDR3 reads TGTGCCAGTAACTCCAGGGGGCGGCACGGCTACACCTTC.

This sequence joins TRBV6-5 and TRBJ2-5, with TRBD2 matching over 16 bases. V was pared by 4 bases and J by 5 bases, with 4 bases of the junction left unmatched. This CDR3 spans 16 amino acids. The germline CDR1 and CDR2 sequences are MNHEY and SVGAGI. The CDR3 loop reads CASSLGLAGGQETQYF. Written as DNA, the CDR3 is TGTGCCAGCAGTTTGGGACTAGCGGGGGGGCAGGAGACCCAGTACTTC.

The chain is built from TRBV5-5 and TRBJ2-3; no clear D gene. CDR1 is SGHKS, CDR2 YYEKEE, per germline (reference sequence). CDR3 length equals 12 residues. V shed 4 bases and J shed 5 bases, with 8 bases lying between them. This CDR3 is CASSLSVDTQYF. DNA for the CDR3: TGTGCCAGCAGCCTTTCCGTAGATACGCAGTATTTT.

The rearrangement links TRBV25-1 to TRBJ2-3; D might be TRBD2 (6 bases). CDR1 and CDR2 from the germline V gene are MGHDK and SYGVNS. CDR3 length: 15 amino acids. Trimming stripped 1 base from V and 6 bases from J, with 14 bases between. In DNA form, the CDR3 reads TGTGCCAGCAGTGAATTCGGCGTCGGAGGGGATACGCAGTATTTT. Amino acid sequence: CASSEFGVGGDTQYF.

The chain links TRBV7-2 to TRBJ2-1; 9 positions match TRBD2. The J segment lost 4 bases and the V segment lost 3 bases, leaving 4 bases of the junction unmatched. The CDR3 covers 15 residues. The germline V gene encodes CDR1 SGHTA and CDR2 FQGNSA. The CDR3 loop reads CASSLSGGTYNEQFF. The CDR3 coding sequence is TGTGCCAGCAGCTTGAGCGGGGGGACATACAATGAGCAGTTCTTC.

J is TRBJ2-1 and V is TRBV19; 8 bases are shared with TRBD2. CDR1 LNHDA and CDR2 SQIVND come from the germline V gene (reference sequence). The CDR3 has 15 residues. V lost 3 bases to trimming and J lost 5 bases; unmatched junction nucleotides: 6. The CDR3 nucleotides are TGTGCCAGTAGTATGATGGCGGGGGGACACAATGAGCAGTTCTTC. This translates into CASSMMAGGHNEQFF.

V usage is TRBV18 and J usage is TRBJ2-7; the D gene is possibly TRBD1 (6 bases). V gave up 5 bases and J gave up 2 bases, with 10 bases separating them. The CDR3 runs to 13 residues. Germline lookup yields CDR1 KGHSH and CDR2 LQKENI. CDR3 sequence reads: CASSTGFTYEQYF. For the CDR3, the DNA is TGTGCCAGCTCAACAGGGTTCACCTACGAGCAGTACTTC.

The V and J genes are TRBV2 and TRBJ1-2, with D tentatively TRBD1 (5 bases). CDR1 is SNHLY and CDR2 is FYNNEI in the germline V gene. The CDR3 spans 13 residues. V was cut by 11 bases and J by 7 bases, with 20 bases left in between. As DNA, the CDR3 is TGTGCCCTTAAACGGGGGTTGGTCTCTGGCTACACCTTC. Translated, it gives CALKRGLVSGYTF.

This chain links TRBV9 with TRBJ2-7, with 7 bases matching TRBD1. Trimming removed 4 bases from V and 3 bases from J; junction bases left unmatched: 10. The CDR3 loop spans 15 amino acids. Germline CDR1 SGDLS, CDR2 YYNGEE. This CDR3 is CASSPSGDSLYEQYF. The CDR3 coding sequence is TGTGCCAGCAGCCCCTCAGGGGACAGCCTCTACGAGCAGTACTTC.

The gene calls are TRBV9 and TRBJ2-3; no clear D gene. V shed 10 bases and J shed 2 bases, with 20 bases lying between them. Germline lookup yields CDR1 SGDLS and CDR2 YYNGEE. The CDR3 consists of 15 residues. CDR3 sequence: CAGSRYGSSTDTQYF. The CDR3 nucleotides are TGTGCCGGTTCCCGCTATGGTTCCTCCACAGATACGCAGTATTTT.

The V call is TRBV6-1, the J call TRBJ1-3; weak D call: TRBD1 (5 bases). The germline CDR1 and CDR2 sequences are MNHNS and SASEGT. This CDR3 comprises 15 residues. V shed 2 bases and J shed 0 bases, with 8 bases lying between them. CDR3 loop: CASSERQGSGNTIYF. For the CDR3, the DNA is TGTGCCAGCAGTGAACGGCAGGGCTCTGGAAACACCATATATTTT.

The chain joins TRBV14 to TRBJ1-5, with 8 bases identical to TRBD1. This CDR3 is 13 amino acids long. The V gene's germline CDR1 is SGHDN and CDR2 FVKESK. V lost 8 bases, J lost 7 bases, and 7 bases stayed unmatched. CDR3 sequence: CASRTGRRQPQHF. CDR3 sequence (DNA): TGTGCCAGCCGGACAGGGAGGCGGCAGCCCCAGCATTTT. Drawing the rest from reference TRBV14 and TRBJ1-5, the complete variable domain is EAGVTQFPSHSVIEKGQTVTLRCDPISGHDNLYWYRRVMGKEIKFLLHFVKESKQDESGMPNNRFLAERTGGTYSTLKVQPAELEDSGVYFCASRTGRRQPQHFGDGTRLSIL.

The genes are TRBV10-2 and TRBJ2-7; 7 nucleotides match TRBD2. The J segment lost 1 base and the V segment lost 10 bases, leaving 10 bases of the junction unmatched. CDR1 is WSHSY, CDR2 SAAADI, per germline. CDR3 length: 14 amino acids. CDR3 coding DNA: TGCGCCACCCTCGGGGGGACCGTTTCCTACGAGCAGTACTTC. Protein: CATLGGTVSYEQYF.

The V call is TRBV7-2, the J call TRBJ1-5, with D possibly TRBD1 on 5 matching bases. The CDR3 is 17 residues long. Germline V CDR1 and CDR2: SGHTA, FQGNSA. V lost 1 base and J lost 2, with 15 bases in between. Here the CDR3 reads CASSLDMGRVGNQPQHF. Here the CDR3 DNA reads TGTGCCAGCAGCTTAGATATGGGCAGGGTGGGCAATCAGCCCCAGCATTTT.